This T cell receptor (beta chain) was identified in a study of blood T cell repertoires in COVID-19. Clones were read by immunoSEQ multiplex PCR, and TCRdb kept only the in-frame ones, dropping some. Found here are tens of thousands of clones, around 83% of them singletons; the top ten hold 1.5% to 2%. The receptor was derived from a man aged 50 to 60 with acute or convalescent COVID-19. Sequencing input: peripheral blood.

Here the CDR3 reads CASGSRGGFSSTYEQYF. CDR3 coding DNA: TGTGCCAGCGGCTCCAGAGGCGGGTTCTCCTCCACCTACGAGCAGTACTTC. The rearrangement uses TRBV7-2 and TRBJ2-7; possible D gene TRBD2, 5 bases. The germline V and J ends were trimmed by 8 bases and 2 bases, with 25 bases remaining between them. The CDR3 is 17 amino acids. Germline CDR1 is SGHTA and CDR2 is FQGNSA.